This T cell receptor (beta chain) was obtained from a study of blood T cell repertoires in COVID-19. Study context: Some COVID-19 samples were acute and others convalescent; all came from the United States, Italy and Spain. The analysed material was cDNA or gDNA that came from T cells, B-cell-depleted T cells, or PBMCs.

Authors' analysis steps: Amplified reference gene primers provided the basis for estimating nucleated cell counts. Clones were read by immunoSEQ multiplex PCR, and TCRdb kept only the in-frame ones, dropping some. V, J and clone size are those of that table, while D and trimming were read from the DNA. The sample has hundreds of thousands of clones, about 89% seen once. Followed over time, Seattle patients had been enrolled while infection was active. This clone was found once. The germline CDR1 and CDR2 sequences are SGHKS and YYEKEE (reference sequence). V trimming: 4 bases; J trimming: 0 bases; junction bases outside the gene matches: 6. The CDR3 is 15 residues long.

The chain is built from TRBV5-5 and TRBJ1-1; 7 bases agree with TRBD1. Source material: peripheral blood. This clonotype originated in a woman aged 45-65 years with COVID-19, enrolled during active disease. Here the CDR3 reads CASSQGQLMNTEAFF. In DNA form, the CDR3 reads TGTGCCAGCAGCCAGGGACAGCTGATGAACACTGAAGCTTTCTTT.